This T cell receptor beta chain was observed in a study of T cell responses to AZD1222 COVID-19 vaccine. Between the trimmed V and J ends, which lost 6 bases and 5 bases, there was a span of 10 bases. There are 12 residues in the CDR3. Germline CDR1 reads SGHTA; CDR2 reads FQGNSA. TCRdb keeps only in-frame clones here, not all; method: immunoSEQ multiplex PCR. Here the sample spans about 150,000 clones, around 88% being singletons. The receptor's source is an adult in good health. The chain links TRBV7-2 to TRBJ2-5; TRBD2 might be the D (5 bases). Sequenced material: peripheral blood, taken on day 0 of MenACWY control vaccination. The CDR3, as DNA: TGTGCCAGCAGTGAGGGAGAGGAGACCCAGTACTTC. This translates into CASSEGEETQYF.